Sequencing of this T cell receptor (beta chain) was carried out in a study of CD8 T cells in ankylosing spondylitis. Study findings and constraints: Reportedly, significant enrichment of disease-linked clones occurred in matched ankylosing spondylitis synovial fluid.

Germline V lookup: CDR1 DFQATT, CDR2 SNEGSKA (reference sequence). This CDR3 comprises 10 residues. V was shortened by 3 bases and J by 7 bases, with 6 bases between the two germline ends. Quantitative barcoded 5'-RACE was used to prepare TCR beta libraries. One entry per CDR3 protein results from TCRdb running MiXCR on the 5' RACE reads. This table has roughly 150,000 distinct CDR3 sequences, 30% to 40% appearing once. Concerning this clonotype itself: Its antigen is undetermined.

The chain has TRBV20-1 and TRBJ2-5; D not certain. Sequenced sample: synovial fluid, either unsorted or a sorted T cell fraction (not recorded which). The source of this sequence is a male donor with ankylosing spondylitis. CDR3 nucleotide sequence: TGCAGTGCTAGGCGCGGGACCCAGTACTTC. Translated, it gives CSARRGTQYF.